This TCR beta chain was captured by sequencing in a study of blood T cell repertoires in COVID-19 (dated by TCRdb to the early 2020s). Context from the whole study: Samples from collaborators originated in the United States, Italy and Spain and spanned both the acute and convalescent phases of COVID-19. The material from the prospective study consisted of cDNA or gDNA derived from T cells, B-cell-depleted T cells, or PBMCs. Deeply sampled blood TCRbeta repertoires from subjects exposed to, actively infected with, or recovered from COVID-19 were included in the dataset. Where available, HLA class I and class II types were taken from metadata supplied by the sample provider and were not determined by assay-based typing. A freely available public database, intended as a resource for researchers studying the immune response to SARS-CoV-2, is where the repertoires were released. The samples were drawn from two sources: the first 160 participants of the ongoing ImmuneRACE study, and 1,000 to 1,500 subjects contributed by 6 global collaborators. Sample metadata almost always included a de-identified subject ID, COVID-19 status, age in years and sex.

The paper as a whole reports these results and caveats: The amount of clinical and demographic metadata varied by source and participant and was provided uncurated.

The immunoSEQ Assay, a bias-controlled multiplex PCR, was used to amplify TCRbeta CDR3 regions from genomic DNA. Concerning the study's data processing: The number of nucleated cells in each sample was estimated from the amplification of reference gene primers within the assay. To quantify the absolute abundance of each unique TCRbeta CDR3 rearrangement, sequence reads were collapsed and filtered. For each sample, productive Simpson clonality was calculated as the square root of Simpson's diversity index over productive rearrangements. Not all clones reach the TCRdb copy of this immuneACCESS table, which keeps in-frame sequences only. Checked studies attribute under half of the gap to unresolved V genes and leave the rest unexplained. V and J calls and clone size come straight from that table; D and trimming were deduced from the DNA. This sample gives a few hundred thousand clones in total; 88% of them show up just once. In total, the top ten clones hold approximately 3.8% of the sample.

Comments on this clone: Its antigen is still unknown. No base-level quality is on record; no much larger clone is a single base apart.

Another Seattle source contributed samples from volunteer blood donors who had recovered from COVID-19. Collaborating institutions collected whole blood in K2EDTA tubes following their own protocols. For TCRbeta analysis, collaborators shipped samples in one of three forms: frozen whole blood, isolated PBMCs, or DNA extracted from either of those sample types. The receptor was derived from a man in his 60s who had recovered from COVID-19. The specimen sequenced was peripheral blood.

The DNA sequence is given as TGTGCCAGCAGCTCGCCTCCAGGTCACCACGAGCAGTACTTC. This gives the protein CASSSPPGHHEQYF. The chain is made from TRBV5-4 and TRBJ2-7, with no confident D gene call. Relative to germline, V is 3 bases shorter and J is 5 bases shorter, with 15 bases between their ends. CDR1 SGHNT and CDR2 YYREEE were looked up in the germline V gene (reference sequence). The CDR3, from cysteine to phenylalanine, totals 14 residues. The DNA shown is the 42-base CDR3, in frame from base 1.